This T cell receptor beta chain was sequenced for a study of cytomegalovirus exposure and HLA in healthy donors. Study-level results: The study recorded 164 TCR beta chains that were cytomegalovirus-associated. Later, TCR association rates were found to vary by HLA locus, highest for DRB1 and lowest for HLA-C.

As concerns this clone: Its specificity is not known.

Amplification used 60 Vbeta primers and 13 Jbeta primers. Here immunoSEQ multiplex PCR was the method, and the copy in TCRdb shows in-frame clones only, minus some. The sample holds about 130,000 clones, around 77% seen once. The sample consisted of PBMCs. The source of this sequence is a woman in her forties or fifties in good health and CMV-seronegative.

Here the CDR3 reads CASSPRGHENTEAFF. The CDR3 DNA is TGTGCCAGCTCACCCCGTGGACACGAGAACACTGAAGCTTTCTTT. This rearrangement joins TRBV18 to TRBJ1-1; TRBD1 is a possible D gene (5 bases). The CDR3 spans 15 residues. V was pared by 3 bases and J by 1 base, with 12 bases between. Germline V gene data show CDR1 as KGHSH and CDR2 as LQKENI.